Following are 24 T cell receptor beta chains from one sample sequenced in a study of blood T cell repertoires in COVID-19. Sequenced by immunoSEQ multiplex PCR; TCRdb stores in-frame clones only, minus some. The table shows about 94,000 clones, with about 83% occurring only once. The material sequenced was peripheral blood. Receptors originate from a man in his 70s with COVID-19, enrolled during active disease.

The genes are TRBV7-3 and TRBJ2-3; 12 bases align to TRBD2. The length of the CDR3 is 16 residues. CDR1 and CDR2 (germline): SGHTA, FQGTGA. The V segment lost 3 bases and the J segment 0 bases; nucleotides outside the gene matches: 1. CDR3 coding DNA: TGTGCCAGCAGCTTTCTAGCGGGGGGGAGCACAGATACGCAGTATTTT. The encoded protein is CASSFLAGGSTDTQYF.

Only one count was recorded for this clone. In the same sample, other DNA sequences code for this CDR3. The chain has TRBV2 and TRBJ1-2; tentative D call: TRBD1 (6 bases). The V end was cut by 3 bases, the J end by 4 bases, with 6 bases between. The CDR3 has 12 residues. Per germline, CDR1 SNHLY and CDR2 FYNNEI. The CDR3 nucleotides read TGTGCCAGCAGTGAGGGGGCCTATGGCTACACCTTC. Translation gives CASSEGAYGYTF.

The chain combines TRBV12-3 or TRBV12-4 with TRBJ1-1; tentatively, D is TRBD1 (5 bases). Trimming took 6 bases from V and 6 from J, leaving 8 bases between them. This CDR3 has 11 amino acids. CDR3 nucleotides: TGTGCCAGCAGCTCCAGGGCTGAAGCTTTCTTT. This codes for CASSSRAEAFF.

The chain uses TRBV20-1 and TRBJ2-3, with TRBD1 identical over 12 bases. This CDR3 is 11 amino acids long. J was trimmed by 11 bases and V by 8 bases; bases with no gene match: 5. Germline values: CDR1 DFQATT, CDR2 SNEGSKA (reference sequence). CDR3 loop: CSPGQGAGQYF. The CDR3 nucleotides read TGCAGTCCGGGACAGGGGGCGGGGCAGTATTTT.

This clone turned up a few times. The chain couples TRBV9 to TRBJ2-7; 9 nucleotides agree with TRBD1. This CDR3 region has 15 residues. The V gene's germline CDR1 is SGDLS and CDR2 YYNGEE. V trimming: 0 bases; J trimming: 2 bases; junction bases outside the gene matches: 3. The CDR3 DNA follows: TGTGCCAGCAGCGTAGGGGACAGGGTTGCCTACGAGCAGTACTTC. It yields the protein CASSVGDRVAYEQYF.

Comments on this clone: Other nucleotide sequences from this sample produce the same CDR3. V gene TRBV2 combines with J gene TRBJ2-5; D uncertain. The CDR3 has 12 amino acids. V was cut by 3 bases and J by 3 bases, with 5 bases left in between. Germline values: CDR1 SNHLY, CDR2 FYNNEI. The CDR3 reads CASSEIEETQYF. The CDR3 coding sequence is TGTGCCAGCAGTGAGATAGAAGAGACCCAGTACTTC.

The rearrangement links TRBV6-5 to TRBJ1-3, with TRBD1 as a possible D gene (6 bases). The CDR3 runs to 14 residues. Germline V gene data show CDR1 as MNHEY and CDR2 as SVGAGI. The V end lost 8 bases, the J end lost 2 bases, and 13 bases lay between the germline ends. The CDR3 region is CASVRGGAGNTIYF. CDR3 coding DNA: TGTGCCAGCGTTCGAGGGGGAGCTGGAAACACCATATATTTT.

This clone was observed a single time. V and J are TRBV6-5 and TRBJ2-1, with a possible D match to TRBD2 (5 bases). Germline values: CDR1 MNHEY, CDR2 SVGAGI. The CDR3 sequence is 13 residues long. Trimming took 6 bases from V and 15 from J, leaving 21 bases between them. The CDR3 sequence is CASSSGPVGSAFF. For the CDR3, the DNA is TGTGCCAGCAGCAGCGGTCCGGTTGGGTCGGCGTTCTTC.

The chain uses TRBV28 and TRBJ1-2; 7 bases line up with TRBD1. The germline gives CDR1 MDHEN, CDR2 SYDVKM. The length of the CDR3 is 16 residues. V dropped 6 bases and J dropped 0; count of bases not matched to a gene: 10. The CDR3 loop is CASRFWRGQANYGYTF. The DNA of the CDR3 is TGTGCCAGCAGATTTTGGAGGGGGCAAGCTAACTATGGCTACACCTTC.

V is TRBV6-5 and J is TRBJ2-5; 7 bases map to TRBD1. Germline V gene data show CDR1 as MNHEY and CDR2 as SVGAGI. This CDR3 is built from 15 residues. With 7 bases clipped from V and 1 base from J, the junction kept 9 bases outside the gene matches. The CDR3 DNA reads as TGTGCCAGCATGATCAGGGGGTGGGTCCAAGAGACCCAGTACTTC. It specifies CASMIRGWVQETQYF.

This chain connects TRBV27 to TRBJ2-1; D is perhaps TRBD1 (5 bases). The CDR3 sequence is 15 residues long. V was clipped by 6 bases and J by 0 bases, with 12 bases between them. CDR1 and CDR2 from the germline V gene are MNHEY and SMNVEV (reference sequence). The CDR3 DNA follows: TGTGCCAGCAGGCGACAGCCGAGCTCCTACAATGAGCAGTTCTTC. This sequence encodes CASRRQPSSYNEQFF.

The chain couples TRBV5-6 to TRBJ2-2; 8 bases align to TRBD2. CDR1 is SGHDT, CDR2 YYEEEE, per germline. With V trimmed by 0 bases and J by 3 bases, 1 base remained unmatched. CDR3 size: 15 residues. This CDR3 reads CASSLGLAHTGELFF. The CDR3 coding sequence is TGTGCCAGCAGCTTGGGACTAGCGCACACCGGGGAGCTGTTTTTT.

This clone was observed a few times. The chain recombines TRBV2 with TRBJ2-7; D might be TRBD2 (6 bases). V lost 6 bases, J lost 8 bases, and 20 bases lay in between. This CDR3 contains 14 residues. Looked up from germline, CDR1 is SNHLY and CDR2 is FYNNEI. The CDR3 sequence is CASREGLGKGQQYF. The CDR3 bases are TGTGCCAGCAGAGAGGGACTGGGGAAGGGGCAGCAGTACTTC.

This clone was seen a few times. The chain recombines TRBV30 with TRBJ1-3; D remains unclear. Germline assignment: CDR1 GTSNPN and CDR2 SVGIG (reference sequence). V was pared by 0 bases and J by 12 bases, with 9 bases between. This CDR3 comprises 11 residues. The CDR3, as DNA: TGTGCCTGGAGTGTAGAGGCCCTCATATATTTT. Residues: CAWSVEALIYF.

The V call is TRBV27, the J call TRBJ1-3; maybe TRBD1 (6 bases). V gave up 5 bases and J gave up 4 bases, with 15 bases separating them. The germline CDR1 and CDR2 sequences are MNHEY and SMNVEV (reference sequence). The length of the CDR3 is 15 residues. The CDR3 sequence: CASSPLQGLGNTIYF. The CDR3 nucleotides read TGTGCCAGCAGTCCCTTACAGGGTCTGGGAAACACCATATATTTT.

The chain links TRBV3-1 (or the pseudogene TRBV3-2) to TRBJ2-4; TRBD2 might be the D (6 bases). Trimming left V 4 bases short and J 6 bases short, with 13 bases between. Germline V gene data show CDR1 as LGHDT and CDR2 as YNNKEL (reference sequence). The CDR3 consists of 14 residues. CDR3 loop: CASSPDLGGNIQYF. CDR3 nucleotide sequence: TGTGCCAGCAGCCCCGATTTGGGAGGAAACATTCAGTACTTC.

The rearrangement uses TRBV5-1 and TRBJ2-1; perhaps TRBD1 as D (6 bases). The CDR3 is 16 amino acids. The germline V gene encodes CDR1 SGHRS and CDR2 YFSETQ. With 0 bases removed from V and 1 base from J, the gap between germline ends came to 11 bases. CDR3 protein: CASSLAPQGSYNEQFF. Here the CDR3 DNA reads TGCGCCAGCAGCTTGGCCCCACAGGGTTCCTACAATGAGCAGTTCTTC.

The genes are TRBV15 and TRBJ2-6; possible D gene TRBD1, 5 bases. Germline V gene lookup returns CDR1 LNHNV and CDR2 YYDKDF (reference sequence). V was cut by 6 bases and J by 3 bases, with 21 bases left in between. This CDR3 is 18 amino acids long. As DNA, the CDR3 is TGTGCCACCAGTCCCTATAGGGCAGGGCAGTTTGGGGCCAACGTCCTGACTTTC. Translated: CATSPYRAGQFGANVLTF.

The chain recombines TRBV10-3 with TRBJ2-2; TRBD1 matches at 9 bases. This CDR3 comprises 14 residues. Trimming at V came to 6 bases and at J to 5 bases, leaving 4 bases not matched to a gene. Germline V gives CDR1 ENHRY, CDR2 SYGVKD. Written as DNA, the CDR3 is TGTGCCATCAGCCGACAGGGGGATACCGGGGAGCTGTTTTTT. Residues: CAISRQGDTGELFF.

This sequence joins TRBV7-9 and TRBJ1-1, with TRBD1 as a possible D gene (6 bases). The ends were cut back, 4 bases at V and 10 bases at J, with 16 bases in the middle. CDR3 size: 13 residues. From germline, CDR1 is SEHNR and CDR2 FQNEAQ (reference sequence). CDR3 nucleotides: TGTGCCAGCAGCTCAGCCCAGGGGTCCCCAGCTTTCTTT. Amino acid sequence: CASSSAQGSPAFF.

This chain links TRBV2 with TRBJ1-2, with 9 nucleotides matching TRBD1. The CDR3 runs to 15 residues. V lost 3 bases and J lost 8; bases outside the gene matches: 10. Germline-derived CDR1 and CDR2 are SNHLY and FYNNEI. CDR3 loop: CASSEAGQGRGGYTF. CDR3 bases: TGTGCCAGCAGTGAGGCGGGACAGGGTAGGGGAGGCTACACCTTC.

V gene TRBV19 combines with J gene TRBJ1-2; D possibly corresponds to TRBD1 (6 bases). The germline V and J ends were trimmed by 5 bases and 2 bases, with 15 bases remaining between them. The CDR3 runs 15 residues. The germline V gene encodes CDR1 LNHDA and CDR2 SQIVND (reference sequence). Written as DNA, the CDR3 is TGTGCCAGTAGTGTACAGGGCACTGCGAACTATGGCTACACCTTC. Translation gives CASSVQGTANYGYTF.

J is TRBJ1-2 and V is TRBV6-5, with 8 nucleotides matching TRBD1. V was pared by 6 bases and J by 4 bases, with 7 bases of the junction left unmatched. This CDR3 region has 14 residues. Per the germline V gene, CDR1 is MNHEY and CDR2 is SVGAGI. The CDR3 DNA is TGTGCCAGCAGGCCCACCGACAGGGGCTATGGCTACACCTTC. Translating it yields CASRPTDRGYGYTF.

V gene TRBV4-2 combines with J gene TRBJ2-1; no firm D call. The germline V gene encodes CDR1 LGHNA and CDR2 YNFKEQ. CDR3 length: 18 amino acids. V lost 0 bases and J 0 bases, leaving 15 bases between the germline ends. This CDR3 is CASSQDMTRFSSYNEQFF. CDR3 nucleotides: TGTGCCAGCAGCCAAGATATGACGAGGTTTAGCTCCTACAATGAGCAGTTCTTC.